The clone carrying this T cell receptor beta chain has a handful of counts. This sample is drawn from a study of patients and donors after allogeneic stem cell transplantation. In TCRdb, the RT-PCR reads were re-called with MiXCR into one record per CDR3 protein. Found here are about 110,000 distinct CDR3 sequences, around 33% of them singletons; the top ten hold around 26%. The sequenced material came from blood, either unsorted or a sorted T cell fraction (not recorded which). This receptor was obtained from a human donor who was either an allogeneic HSCT recipient or a stem cell or donor lymphocyte infusion donor (not recorded which). It is not recorded whose cells these are; they may come from a transplant donor.

CDR3 region: CASSLGGQGAKNIQYF. The CDR3 region has the DNA TGTGCCAGCAGCTTGGGTGGGCAAGGAGCCAAAAACATTCAGTACTTC. V is TRBV5-4 and J is TRBJ2-4; D unresolved. This CDR3 is 16 amino acids long. Germline values: CDR1 SGHNT, CDR2 YYREEE (reference sequence). V lost 0 bases and J lost 0, with 10 bases in between.